These 18 T cell receptor beta chains came from one sample sequenced in a study of cytomegalovirus exposure and HLA in healthy donors. With 60 Vbeta and 13 Jbeta primers, the PCR was carried out. Repertoires were generated with immunoSEQ multiplex PCR, while TCRdb's copy carries only in-frame clones and drops some. The table has approximately 170,000 clones, about four fifths seen once; the top ten hold about 1.6%. The sample consisted of PBMCs. The receptors here all came from a male donor in good health and CMV-seronegative.

The chain links TRBV20-1 to TRBJ2-1; 7 bases agree with TRBD2. J gave up 9 bases and V 2 bases, and 1 base lay outside the gene matches. From germline, CDR1 is DFQATT and CDR2 SNEGSKA (reference sequence). This CDR3 has 11 amino acids. CDR3 nucleotide sequence: TGCAGTGCTAGACCGGGGGGTGAGCAGTTCTTC. Encoded protein: CSARPGGEQFF.

The chain carries TRBV11-2 and TRBJ1-2; 9 positions agree with TRBD1. The CDR3 has 16 residues. The trim removed 4 bases at V and 7 bases at J, leaving 13 bases unmatched. Germline loops: CDR1 SGHAT, CDR2 FQNNGV. The CDR3 spells CASSSRQGGTRGGYTF. CDR3 in DNA: TGTGCCAGCAGCTCCCGACAGGGGGGCACCCGGGGTGGCTACACCTTC.

This clone was counted a single time. J is TRBJ1-1 and V is TRBV2; 7 nucleotides line up with TRBD1. In germline, CDR1 is SNHLY, CDR2 FYNNEI. V lost 6 bases, J lost 1 base, and 2 bases stayed unmatched. The CDR3 loop spans 13 amino acids. This CDR3 is CASRYRGNTEAFF. The CDR3 DNA sequence: TGTGCCAGCAGGTACAGGGGGAACACTGAAGCTTTCTTT.

This clone was recorded a few times. V usage is TRBV6-6 and J usage is TRBJ2-5; 7 nucleotides align to TRBD1. The better agreement between TRBJ2-7 and the DNA end casts doubt on the J call. Germline CDR1 and CDR2: MNHNY and SVGAGI (reference sequence). CDR3 length: 14 residues. CDR3 residues: CASTKTGLIYEQYF. In DNA, the CDR3 is TGTGCCAGCACCAAGACAGGGTTGATCTACGAGCAGTACTTC.

This chain connects TRBV27 to TRBJ1-6, with 7 bases that match TRBD1. Trimming cost V 6 bases and J 6 bases; bases outside gene matches: 8. The germline gives CDR1 MNHEY, CDR2 SMNVEV (reference sequence). The length of the CDR3 is 15 residues. The CDR3 DNA is TGTGCCAGCAGAATAGGGGACAGTCCTAATTCACCCCTCCACTTT. Translated: CASRIGDSPNSPLHF.

CDR3 nucleotides: TGTGCCAGCAGCTTATATCTCCCAGGGAGGGGTGAAAAACTGTTTTTT. The encoded protein is CASSLYLPGRGEKLFF. This rearrangement joins TRBV7-2 to TRBJ1-4; TRBD1 is a possible D gene (5 bases). This CDR3 is built from 16 residues. V gave up 2 bases and J gave up 7 bases, with 17 bases separating them. Germline V gene sequence: CDR1 SGHTA, CDR2 FQGNSA.

The gene calls are TRBV9 and TRBJ2-7; D perhaps matches TRBD1 (6 bases). Germline V gene sequence: CDR1 SGDLS, CDR2 YYNGEE. V dropped 0 bases and J dropped 2 bases, with 15 bases sitting between them. The CDR3 runs to 16 residues. The CDR3 region has the DNA TGTGCCAGCAGCGTAGATTCAGGGGACCCGCCCTACGAGCAGTACTTC. This gives the protein CASSVDSGDPPYEQYF.

The V gene is TRBV6-5, the J gene TRBJ2-3; 9 nucleotides match TRBD1. This CDR3 region has 15 residues. Germline V gene data show CDR1 as MNHEY and CDR2 as SVGAGI. The V segment lost 5 bases and the J segment 3 bases; nucleotides outside the gene matches: 6. In DNA form, the CDR3 reads TGTGCCAGCAGTCCCTGGGACAGGGCTACAGATACGCAGTATTTT. It is translated as CASSPWDRATDTQYF.

This chain links TRBV7-8 with TRBJ2-7; 7 nucleotides line up with TRBD1. The CDR3 totals 14 residues. J lost 6 bases, V lost 3 bases, and 8 bases had no gene match. Germline-derived CDR1 and CDR2 are SGHVS and FQNEAQ. The CDR3 loop reads CASSFTGQSPEQYF. CDR3 nucleotides: TGTGCCAGCAGCTTTACGGGACAGAGCCCCGAGCAGTACTTC.

The chain is built from TRBV7-9 and TRBJ1-1; perhaps TRBD1 as D (5 bases). The V gene's germline CDR1 is SEHNR and CDR2 FQNEAQ (reference sequence). The CDR3 covers 15 residues. V was pared by 2 bases and J by 4 bases, with 14 bases between. This chain's CDR3 is CASSLLGGGSTEAFF. Written as DNA, the CDR3 is TGTGCCAGCAGCTTACTCGGGGGAGGTAGCACTGAAGCTTTCTTT.

The chain has TRBV27 and TRBJ2-1, with D possibly matching TRBD1 (6 bases). The germline V gene encodes CDR1 MNHEY and CDR2 SMNVEV (reference sequence). V dropped 4 bases and J dropped 6 bases, with 22 bases sitting between them. The CDR3 totals 17 residues. CDR3 loop: CASSSRTDPRNFNEQFF. DNA for the CDR3: TGTGCCAGCAGTTCCCGGACAGACCCGAGGAATTTCAATGAGCAGTTCTTC.

The V gene is TRBV28, the J gene TRBJ2-6; D is unresolved. The CDR3 is 15 amino acids. Germline-derived CDR1 and CDR2 are MDHEN and SYDVKM. With 3 bases removed from V and 2 bases from J, the gap between germline ends came to 8 bases. The CDR3 reads CASSLRWTGANVLTF. The DNA of the CDR3 is TGTGCCAGCAGTTTGAGGTGGACTGGGGCCAACGTCCTGACTTTC.

CDR3 sequence reads: CASSGPGLAGDRNEQFF. In nucleotides, the CDR3 is TGCGCCAGCAGTGGGCCAGGACTAGCGGGGGATAGGAATGAGCAGTTCTTC. V usage is TRBV10-1 and J usage is TRBJ2-1, with 13 nucleotides matching TRBD2. Germline values: CDR1 WNHNN, CDR2 SYGVQD (reference sequence). CDR3 length: 17 residues. After removal of 4 bases from V and 7 bases from J, the junction contained 10 bases not matched to a gene.

The V and J genes are TRBV15 and TRBJ1-2; 9 bases fit TRBD1. The V and J ends lost 1 base and 4 bases, in that order; junction bases with no gene match: 7. CDR3 size: 16 residues. Per germline, CDR1 LNHNV and CDR2 YYDKDF (reference sequence). The CDR3 loop is CATSRGGTGSGYGYTF. CDR3 bases: TGTGCCACCAGCAGAGGGGGGACAGGGAGCGGCTATGGCTACACCTTC. The variable domain in full, completed from reference TRBV15 and TRBJ1-2, reads DAMVIQNPRYQVTQFGKPVTLSCSQTLNHNVMYWYQQKSSQAPKLLFHYYDKDFNNEADTPDNFQSRRPNTSFCFLDIRSPGLGDTAMYLCATSRGGTGSGYGYTFGSGTRLTVV.

The gene calls are TRBV19 and TRBJ1-2, with 8 bases aligning to TRBD1. V gave up 7 bases and J gave up 5 bases; unmatched junction bases: 9. CDR3 length: 14 residues. Germline CDR1 and CDR2: LNHDA and SQIVND (reference sequence). The CDR3: CASTEDRGQYGYTF. Here the CDR3 DNA reads TGTGCCAGTACCGAAGACAGGGGACAATATGGCTACACCTTC.

The rearrangement joins TRBV5-4 to TRBJ2-3; a possible D gene is TRBD2 (6 bases). Trimming removed 1 base at V and 4 bases at J, with 16 bases between. CDR1 is SGHNT and CDR2 is YYREEE in the germline V gene (reference sequence). The CDR3 runs 16 residues. The CDR3 coding sequence is TGTGCCAGCAGCTTGACCGGGACGGAGGGGTCAGATACGCAGTATTTT. Translation gives CASSLTGTEGSDTQYF.

The rearrangement uses TRBV5-6 and TRBJ2-2; D possibly corresponds to TRBD1 (6 bases). The germline V gene has CDR1 SGHDT and CDR2 YYEEEE. The V and J ends lost 4 bases and 6 bases respectively, with 16 bases between them. The CDR3 consists of 15 residues. CDR3 DNA sequence: TGTGCCAGCAGCCCAACCATTACAGGGTCCGGGGAGCTGTTTTTT. Encoded protein: CASSPTITGSGELFF.

In this sample, this clone turned up once. The chain has TRBV11-1 and TRBJ2-2, with a possible D match to TRBD2 (6 bases). V lost 7 bases, J lost 8 bases, and 20 bases lay in between. The CDR3 is made up of 15 amino acids. Germline V lookup: CDR1 SGHAT, CDR2 FQDESV (reference sequence). The CDR3 loop is CASNLGGANRGELFF. For the CDR3, the DNA is TGTGCCAGCAACCTCGGGGGAGCTAACAGGGGGGAGCTGTTTTTT.